A selection of T cell receptor beta chains follows, all from one sample in a study of cytomegalovirus exposure and HLA in healthy donors. Clones were sequenced by immunoSEQ multiplex PCR, and TCRdb holds only the in-frame ones, with some missing. The table shows 90,000 to 150,000 clones, with roughly 65% occurring only once. The sequenced material came from PBMCs. All receptors come from a man aged 35 to 55 in good health and CMV-seropositive. Both conserved end residues are part of each CDR3. D genes are given only for firm matches. Part of the rows lack a size; the others show once, few, many or a class for expanded clones.

DNA	CDR3	J	V	size	D
TGTGCCAGCAGCTCCCTAGACAGGGCAGGGTATGGCTACACCTTC	CASSSLDRAGYGYTF	TRBJ1-2	TRBV7-9	.	TRBD1
TGTGCCAGCAGCGTAGAGGGCGGGACAGCGCAAGAGACCCAGTACTTC	CASSVEGGTAQETQYF	TRBJ2-5	TRBV9	.	.
TGTGCCAGCAGCTTACTCTTCACAGATACGCAGTATTTT	CASSLLFTDTQYF	TRBJ2-3	TRBV11-2	.	.
TGTGCCAGCAGCGTTGAGAACGAGCAGTACTTC	CASSVENEQYF	TRBJ2-7	TRBV6-6	.	.
TGTGCCAGCAGCCTTTGGGGCGGGGGGGTTTTTGAGACCCAGTACTTC	CASSLWGGGVFETQYF	TRBJ2-5	TRBV9	.	TRBD2
TGTGCCAGCAGTACTGCGCGAAGCTCCTACGAGCAGTACTTC	CASSTARSSYEQYF	TRBJ2-7	TRBV13	.	.
TGTGCCAGCTCACCCGTTAATACGGAGCTGTTTTTT	CASSPVNTELFF	TRBJ2-2	TRBV18	.	.
TGTGCCAGTAGTATTGAAGGGGAAAGCTATGGCTACACCTTC	CASSIEGESYGYTF	TRBJ1-2	TRBV19	few	.
TGTGCCAGCAGTTACTCCTCGGACACCCACGAGCAGTACTTC	CASSYSSDTHEQYF	TRBJ2-7	TRBV6-6	.	.
TGTGCCAGCAGCGTAGATTCCGGGGACGAGCAGTACTTC	CASSVDSGDEQYF	TRBJ2-7	TRBV9	.	.
TGTGCCAGCAGCATACAGGGGCAAAATGAAAAACTGTTTTTT	CASSIQGQNEKLFF	TRBJ1-4	TRBV2	.	TRBD1
TGTGCCAGCAGCGGAGGGACTAGAGAAGAGACCCAGTACTTC	CASSGGTREETQYF	TRBJ2-5	TRBV9	few	TRBD2
TGTGCCAGCAGGGAAGGCGGGACCCAGTACTTC	CASREGGTQYF	TRBJ2-5	TRBV2	.	.
TGCAGCGTTTCAACTGTCACCGGGGAGCTGTTTTTT	CSVSTVTGELFF	TRBJ2-2	TRBV29-1	once	.
TGTGCCAGCAGCTTAGCTCTAGCAACCACAGATACGCAGTATTTT	CASSLALATTDTQYF	TRBJ2-3	TRBV7-9	.	.
TGTGCCAGCAGCGCCCGCCCGGGACTAGAGAACACCGGGGAGCTGTTTTTT	CASSARPGLENTGELFF	TRBJ2-2	TRBV9	.	TRBD2
TGTGCCAGCAGCTACGGGTACGAGCAGTACTTC	CASSYGYEQYF	TRBJ2-7	TRBV5-4	few	.
TGTGCCAGCGCCCTGGGAGTGGGCACAGGGGATTACGAGCAGTACTTC	CASALGVGTGDYEQYF	TRBJ2-7	TRBV5-8	few	TRBD1
TGTGCCAGCAGCCAAGGTCCAAAAGAGACCCAGTACTTC	CASSQGPKETQYF	TRBJ2-5	TRBV4-2	once	.
TGTGCCAGCAGCGGCGCTAGCGTGGCAGATACGCAGTATTTT	CASSGASVADTQYF	TRBJ2-3	TRBV13	.	.
TGTGCCAGCAGCCAGGGACAGGGACAAGCTTTCTTT	CASSQGQGQAFF	TRBJ1-1	TRBV11-1	few	TRBD1
TGTGCCAGCAGCCCTCAGGGGGCCCTCAGTTATGGCTACACCTTC	CASSPQGALSYGYTF	TRBJ1-2	TRBV9	.	TRBD1
TGTGCCAGCAGCCACCCACTAGCGGGAGGGGCCGGGGAGCTGTTTTTT	CASSHPLAGGAGELFF	TRBJ2-2	TRBV6-6	.	TRBD2
TGTGCCAGCTCACCACGGACAGGGGTCCTCTCTGGAAACACCATATATTTT	CASSPRTGVLSGNTIYF	TRBJ1-3	TRBV18	.	TRBD1
TGTGCCAGCAGGTCGTCCGGGATTTCGTCGCAGTACTTC	CASRSSGISSQYF	TRBJ2-7	TRBV5-4	.	.
TGTGCCATCCGAGAAGGGGGATCGGTTAGTCAGCCCCAGCATTTT	CAIREGGSVSQPQHF	TRBJ1-5	TRBV10-3	.	.
TGTGCCAGCTCACCACGACAGGGTAACCAAGAGACCCAGTACTTC	CASSPRQGNQETQYF	TRBJ2-5	TRBV18	.	TRBD1
TGTGCCAGCAGCTTCGGACTAGCGGGAGAGGTGCAGTACTTC	CASSFGLAGEVQYF	TRBJ2-7	TRBV9	.	TRBD2
TGTGCCAGCAGCTTAGGACAGGGGAATGGCTACACCTTC	CASSLGQGNGYTF	TRBJ1-2	TRBV7-2	.	TRBD1
TGTGCCAGCAGCTTAAGCGTACCGACAGGAGACGCTAACTATGGCTACACCTTC	CASSLSVPTGDANYGYTF	TRBJ1-2	TRBV7-3	once	.
TGCGCCAGCAGCGTGGAGGTCCAGACATCGTCCACCGGGGAGCTGTTTTTT	CASSVEVQTSSTGELFF	TRBJ2-2	TRBV5-1	.	.
TGCGCCAGCAGCCAGGGACAGGGACAGAGCTCCTACGAGCAGTACTTC	CASSQGQGQSSYEQYF	TRBJ2-7	TRBV4-1	.	TRBD1
TGTGCCAGCAGCCGGGGCGGGGGACCCCAAGAGACCCAGTACTTC	CASSRGGGPQETQYF	TRBJ2-5	TRBV2	once	TRBD2
TGCGCCAGCTCCTTAGACCCCGGGAGGAACTATGAAAAACTGTTTTTT	CASSLDPGRNYEKLFF	TRBJ1-4	TRBV5-1	.	.
TGTGCCAGCAGCGTAGGAGGGTTGGGTAGTGGAAAACTGTTTTTT	CASSVGGLGSGKLFF	TRBJ1-4	TRBV9	.	.
TGTGCCATCAGTGATGTCGTGAGACAGGGGGTCTATGGCTACACCTTC	CAISDVVRQGVYGYTF	TRBJ1-2	TRBV10-3	.	TRBD1
TGTGCCAGCAGCTTTGGACAGGGAGGATACGAGCAGTACTTC	CASSFGQGGYEQYF	TRBJ2-7	TRBV11-2	.	TRBD1
TGTGCCAGCAGCTTCGGCGGGGAGGGAGCTTTCTTT	CASSFGGEGAFF	TRBJ1-1	TRBV5-6	few	.
TGTGCCAGCAGCGCTCAACTAGCGGCTTTTGACAATGAGCAGTTCTTC	CASSAQLAAFDNEQFF	TRBJ2-1	TRBV9	.	TRBD2
TGTGCCAGCACTCGCACAGGGGGAACTGAAGCTTTCTTT	CASTRTGGTEAFF	TRBJ1-1	TRBV7-3	.	TRBD1
TGCGCCAGCAGCTTGGGCCAAGTGGGACAGTTGAACTATGGCTACACCTTC	CASSLGQVGQLNYGYTF	TRBJ1-2	TRBV5-1	.	TRBD1
TGTGCCAGTAGTACGGCCGGGAACGAGCAGTACTTC	CASSTAGNEQYF	TRBJ2-7	TRBV19	few	.
TGTGCCTGGACGCGGGACCGGGGAAAACTGTTTTTT	CAWTRDRGKLFF	TRBJ1-4	TRBV30	few	.
TGCGCCAGCAGCCAAGTGGGACTACTAGCGGGGGGAGATACGCAGTATTTT	CASSQVGLLAGGDTQYF	TRBJ2-3	TRBV4-1	.	TRBD2
TGCGCCAGCAGCCCAGGGACTATCCAAGAGACCCAGTACTTC	CASSPGTIQETQYF	TRBJ2-5	TRBV5-1	few	TRBD2
TGCGCCAGCAGCCCAGACAGGGCTTCTAACTATGGCTACACCTTC	CASSPDRASNYGYTF	TRBJ1-2	TRBV4-1	few	TRBD1
TGTGCCTGGGGACAGGGGGGGCAGCCCCAGCATTTT	CAWGQGGQPQHF	TRBJ1-5	TRBV30	.	TRBD1